This entry lists 5 T cell receptor beta chains sequenced from one sample in a study of T cell changes during pregnancy in multiple sclerosis. Some clones are missing from TCRdb's copy, which holds only in-frame ones; the method was immunoSEQ multiplex PCR. The sample yields roughly 110,000 clones, 80% to 95% seen once. The sample here was peripheral blood, taken after pregnancy. These receptors originate from a female donor with multiple sclerosis, enrolled in a pregnancy study.

The chain joins TRBV29-1 to TRBJ1-5; 9 bases are a match to TRBD1. The CDR3 consists of 13 residues. Per the germline V gene, CDR1 is SQVTM and CDR2 is ANQGSEA. V lost 1 base and J lost 5; bases outside the gene matches: 0. The CDR3 bases are TGCAGCGTTGAAGGGACAGGGGATCAGCCCCAGCATTTT. Protein: CSVEGTGDQPQHF.

There are a few counts of this clone. V is TRBV10-3 and J is TRBJ2-7, with D hard to call. Trimming shortened V by 10 bases and J by 6 bases, and 13 bases separated the two germline ends. The length of the CDR3 is 11 residues. Germline CDR1 ENHRY, CDR2 SYGVKD. The CDR3 protein is CATLSGPEQYF. CDR3 nucleotides: TGTGCCACCCTGTCCGGTCCCGAGCAGTACTTC.

The rearrangement uses TRBV30 and TRBJ1-5, with D unclear. This CDR3 is 13 amino acids long. Germline-derived CDR1 and CDR2 are GTSNPN and SVGIG (reference sequence). The V gene lost 4 bases and the J gene lost 7 bases, with 14 bases spanning the gap. In DNA form, the CDR3 reads TGTGCCTGGACCGGATCCCCGGGACAGCCCCAGCATTTT. It codes for CAWTGSPGQPQHF.

This chain connects TRBV6-1 to TRBJ2-3; 8 positions match TRBD2. The junction had 10 bases not matched to a gene; V was cut back by 6 bases and J by 8 bases. The CDR3 extends over 14 amino acids. The germline gives CDR1 MNHNS, CDR2 SASEGT. In DNA, the CDR3 is TGTGCCAGCAGGAGAATAGCGGGATTGGGTACGCAGTATTTT. This encodes CASRRIAGLGTQYF.

The rearrangement uses TRBV7-2 and TRBJ2-7, with 7 bases fitting TRBD2. Germline trimming cut 1 base from V and 5 bases from J; bases unmatched to any gene: 8. Germline V gives CDR1 SGHTA, CDR2 FQGNSA. The CDR3 totals 15 residues. The CDR3 DNA reads as TGTGCCAGCAGCTTAGTGTGGGGGGGGTTTCACGAGCAGTACTTC. Its protein product is CASSLVWGGFHEQYF.